The source of this T cell receptor beta chain is a study of post-analysis software for immune sequencing data. Study results and caveats: The five TRBV segments detected at higher frequency in patients than in controls included TRBV5-6, TRBV5-1 and TRBV20-1.

Regarding this clonotype: The target antigen is unknown.

With V trimmed by 2 bases and J by 1 base, 2 bases remained unmatched. The V gene's germline CDR1 is MNHEY and CDR2 SVGEGT. This CDR3 has 15 residues. Every TCR beta cDNA library bore unique molecular identifiers. TCRdb reprocessed the PCR reads with MiXCR, giving one entry per CDR3 protein. The data contain roughly 650,000 distinct CDR3 sequences, over 45% of them singletons. Sequenced sample: blood. The clonotype was recovered from a girl under 10 years old with multiple sclerosis. The rearrangement links TRBV6-2 or TRBV6-3 to TRBJ2-7; the match to TRBD2 covers 10 bases. CDR3 loop: CASSYERGGSYEQYF. The CDR3 bases are TGTGCCAGCAGTTACGAGCGGGGGGGATCCTACGAGCAGTACTTC.